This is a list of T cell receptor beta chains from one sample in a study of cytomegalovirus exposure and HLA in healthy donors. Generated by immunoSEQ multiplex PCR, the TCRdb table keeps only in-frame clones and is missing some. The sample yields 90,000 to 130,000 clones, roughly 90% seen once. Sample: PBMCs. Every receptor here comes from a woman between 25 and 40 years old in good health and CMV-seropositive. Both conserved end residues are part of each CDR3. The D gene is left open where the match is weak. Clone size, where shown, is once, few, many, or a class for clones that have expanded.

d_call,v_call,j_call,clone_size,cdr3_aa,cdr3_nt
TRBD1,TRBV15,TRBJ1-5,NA,CATSRDIGTGGSQPQHF,TGTGCCACCAGCAGAGATATCGGGACAGGGGGGAGTCAGCCCCAGCATTTT
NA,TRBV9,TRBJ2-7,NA,CASGGQPYEQYF,TGTGCCAGCGGAGGACAGCCCTACGAGCAGTACTTC
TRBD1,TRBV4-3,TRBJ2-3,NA,CASSQEVGTGGADTQYF,TGCGCCAGCAGCCAAGAAGTAGGGACAGGGGGCGCAGATACGCAGTATTTT
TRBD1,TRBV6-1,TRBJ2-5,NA,CASSETGGQETQYF,TGTGCCAGCAGTGAGACAGGGGGCCAAGAGACCCAGTACTTC
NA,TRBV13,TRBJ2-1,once,CASSLSPGSYNEQFF,TGTGCCAGCAGCTTATCCCCGGGTTCCTACAATGAGCAGTTCTTC
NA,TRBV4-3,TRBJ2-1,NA,CASSHAPGLEQFF,TGCGCCAGCAGCCACGCGCCGGGACTTGAGCAGTTCTTC
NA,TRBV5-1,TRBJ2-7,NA,CASSLDRLREQYF,TGCGCCAGCAGCTTAGACAGACTGCGCGAGCAGTACTTC
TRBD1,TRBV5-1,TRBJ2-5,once,CASSRRPGTGGETQYF,TGCGCCAGCAGCCGCCGGCCCGGGACAGGGGGAGAGACCCAGTACTTC
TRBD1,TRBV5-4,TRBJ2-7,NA,CASSPIPGQSSYEQYF,TGTGCCAGCAGCCCTATTCCGGGACAGTCCTCCTACGAGCAGTACTTC
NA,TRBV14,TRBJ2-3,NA,CASSRFRGPTDTQYF,TGTGCCAGCAGCCGTTTCAGGGGTCCCACAGATACGCAGTATTTT
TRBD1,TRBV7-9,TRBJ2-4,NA,CASSLAYRGVAKNIQYF,TGTGCCAGCAGCTTAGCTTACAGGGGAGTGGCCAAAAACATTCAGTACTTC
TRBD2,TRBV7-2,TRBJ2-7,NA,CASSLRVSGVYEQYF,TGTGCCAGCAGCTTAAGGGTTAGCGGGGTCTACGAGCAGTACTTC
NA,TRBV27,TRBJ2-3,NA,CASSFQGGGTDTQYF,TGTGCCAGCAGTTTTCAGGGGGGAGGTACAGATACGCAGTATTTT
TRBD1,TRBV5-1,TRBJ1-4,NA,CASSPALRTGKDEKLFF,TGCGCCAGCAGCCCTGCCCTACGGACAGGGAAGGATGAAAAACTGTTTTTT
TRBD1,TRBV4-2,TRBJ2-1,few,CASSQLTGDYNEQFF,TGTGCCAGCAGCCAACTGACAGGGGACTACAATGAGCAGTTCTTC